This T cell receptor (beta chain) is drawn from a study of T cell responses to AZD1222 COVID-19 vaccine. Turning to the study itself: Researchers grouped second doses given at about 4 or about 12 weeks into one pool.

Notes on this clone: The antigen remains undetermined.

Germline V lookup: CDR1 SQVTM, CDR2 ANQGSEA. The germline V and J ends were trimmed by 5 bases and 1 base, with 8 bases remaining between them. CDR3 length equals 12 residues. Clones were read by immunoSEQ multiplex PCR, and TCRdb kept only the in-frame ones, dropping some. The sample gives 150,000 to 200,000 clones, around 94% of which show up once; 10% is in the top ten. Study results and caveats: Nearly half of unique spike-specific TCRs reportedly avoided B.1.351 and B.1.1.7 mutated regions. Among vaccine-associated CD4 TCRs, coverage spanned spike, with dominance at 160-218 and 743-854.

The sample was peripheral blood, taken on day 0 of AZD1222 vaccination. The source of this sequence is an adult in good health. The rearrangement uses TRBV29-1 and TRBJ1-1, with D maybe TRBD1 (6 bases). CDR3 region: CSVQGRNTEAFF. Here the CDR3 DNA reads TGCAGCGTTCAGGGGCGGAACACTGAAGCTTTCTTT.